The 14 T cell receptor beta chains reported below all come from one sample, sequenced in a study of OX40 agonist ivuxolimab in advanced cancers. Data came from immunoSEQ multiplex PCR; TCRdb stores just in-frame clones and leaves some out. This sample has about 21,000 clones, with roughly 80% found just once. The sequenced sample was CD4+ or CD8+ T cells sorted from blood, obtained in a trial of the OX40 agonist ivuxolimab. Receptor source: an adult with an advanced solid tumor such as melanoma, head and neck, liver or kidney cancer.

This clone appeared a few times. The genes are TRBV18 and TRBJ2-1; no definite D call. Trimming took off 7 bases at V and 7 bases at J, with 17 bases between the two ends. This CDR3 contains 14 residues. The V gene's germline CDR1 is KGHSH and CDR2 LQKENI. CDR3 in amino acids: CASYHQSRPNEQFF. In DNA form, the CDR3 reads TGTGCCAGCTATCACCAATCGAGGCCAAATGAGCAGTTCTTC.

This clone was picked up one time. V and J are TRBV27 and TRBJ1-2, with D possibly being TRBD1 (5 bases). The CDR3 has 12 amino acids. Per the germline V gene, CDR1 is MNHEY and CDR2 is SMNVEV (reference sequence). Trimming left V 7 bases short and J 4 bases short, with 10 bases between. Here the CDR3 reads CASMGRGYGYTF. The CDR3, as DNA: TGTGCCAGCATGGGGCGCGGCTATGGCTACACCTTC.

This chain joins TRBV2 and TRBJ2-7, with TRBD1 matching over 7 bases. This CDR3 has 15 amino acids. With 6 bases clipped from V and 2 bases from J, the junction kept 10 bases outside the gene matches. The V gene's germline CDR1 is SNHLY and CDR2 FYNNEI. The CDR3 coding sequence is TGTGCCAGCAGGGGGGCCGGGACAGTAACCTACGAGCAGTACTTC. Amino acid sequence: CASRGAGTVTYEQYF. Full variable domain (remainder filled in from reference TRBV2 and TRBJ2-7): EPEVTQTPSHQVTQMGQEVILRCVPISNHLYFYWYRQILGQKVEFLVSFYNNEISEKSEIFDDQFSVERPDGSNFTLKIRSTKLEDSAMYFCASRGAGTVTYEQYFGPGTRLTVT.

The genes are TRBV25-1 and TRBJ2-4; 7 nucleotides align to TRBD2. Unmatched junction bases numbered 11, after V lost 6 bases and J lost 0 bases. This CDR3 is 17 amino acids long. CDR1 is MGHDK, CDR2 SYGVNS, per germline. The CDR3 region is CASSVGGTQLAKNIQYF. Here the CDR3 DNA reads TGTGCCAGCAGCGTCGGGGGGACCCAGCTAGCCAAAAACATTCAGTACTTC.

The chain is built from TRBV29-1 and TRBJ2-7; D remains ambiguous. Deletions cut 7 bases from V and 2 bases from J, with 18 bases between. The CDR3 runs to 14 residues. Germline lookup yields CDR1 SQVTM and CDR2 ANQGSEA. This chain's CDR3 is CSAQGGAPPYEQYF. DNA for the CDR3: TGCAGCGCCCAAGGTGGCGCCCCCCCCTACGAGCAGTACTTC.

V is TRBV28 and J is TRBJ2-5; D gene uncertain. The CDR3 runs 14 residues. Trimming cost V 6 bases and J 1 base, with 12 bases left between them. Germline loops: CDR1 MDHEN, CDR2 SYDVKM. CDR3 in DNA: TGTGCCAGCAGCCCTTTTTCGGGCCAAGAGACCCAGTACTTC. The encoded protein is CASSPFSGQETQYF.

The CDR3 sequence is CASSIQSSPYEQYF. DNA of the CDR3: TGTGCCAGCAGCATACAGAGTTCTCCTTACGAGCAGTACTTC. This chain uses TRBV27 with TRBJ2-7; D not certain. Trimming took 6 bases from V and 4 from J, leaving 16 bases between them. CDR3 size: 14 residues. The V gene's germline CDR1 is MNHEY and CDR2 SMNVEV (reference sequence).

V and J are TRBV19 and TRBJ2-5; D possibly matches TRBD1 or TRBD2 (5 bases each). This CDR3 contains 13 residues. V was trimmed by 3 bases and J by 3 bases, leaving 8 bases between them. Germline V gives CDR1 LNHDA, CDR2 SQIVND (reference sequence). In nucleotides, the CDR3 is TGTGCCAGTAGTATTGGGGGAGAAGAGACCCAGTACTTC. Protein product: CASSIGGEETQYF.

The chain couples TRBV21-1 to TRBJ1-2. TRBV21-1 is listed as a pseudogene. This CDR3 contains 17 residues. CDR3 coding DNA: TGTGCCAGCAGCAAAGCGATCCCCTCATACCCTCCTCGGGGCTACACCTTC. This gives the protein CASSKAIPSYPPRGYTF.

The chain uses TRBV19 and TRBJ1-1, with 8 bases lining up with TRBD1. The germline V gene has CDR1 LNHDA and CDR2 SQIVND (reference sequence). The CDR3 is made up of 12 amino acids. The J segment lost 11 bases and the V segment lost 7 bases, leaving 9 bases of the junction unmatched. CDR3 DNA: TGTGCCAGTAACAGGTCAGGGGGCGCCGCTTTCTTT. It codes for CASNRSGGAAFF.

CDR3 coding DNA: TGCGCCAGCAGCCAAGAGGAGGGGTGGGGGGAGCTGTTTTTT. Translating gives CASSQEEGWGELFF. The rearrangement joins TRBV4-1 to TRBJ2-2; tentatively, D is TRBD2 (6 bases). The CDR3 has 14 amino acids. Germline CDR1 and CDR2: MGHRA and YSYEKL. V lost 0 bases to trimming and J lost 8 bases, with 10 bases between them.

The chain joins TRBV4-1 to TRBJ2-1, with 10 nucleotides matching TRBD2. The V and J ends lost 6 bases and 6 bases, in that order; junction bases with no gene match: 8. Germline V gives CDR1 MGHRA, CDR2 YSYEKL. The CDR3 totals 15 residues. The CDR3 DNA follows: TGCGCCAGCAGTCATACCGGGACTAGCGCCAATGAGCAGTTCTTC. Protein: CASSHTGTSANEQFF.

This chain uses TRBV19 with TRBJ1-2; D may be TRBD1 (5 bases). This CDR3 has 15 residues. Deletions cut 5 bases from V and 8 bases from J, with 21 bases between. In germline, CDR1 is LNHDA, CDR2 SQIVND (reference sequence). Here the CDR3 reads CASSFRDGEGWGYTF. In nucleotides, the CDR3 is TGTGCCAGTAGTTTCCGGGACGGTGAAGGCTGGGGCTACACCTTC.

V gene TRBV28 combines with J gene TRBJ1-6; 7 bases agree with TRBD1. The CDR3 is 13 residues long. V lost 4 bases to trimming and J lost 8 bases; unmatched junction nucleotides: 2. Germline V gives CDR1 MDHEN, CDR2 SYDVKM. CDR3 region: CASSYRGDSPLHF. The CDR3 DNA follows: TGTGCCAGCAGTTACAGGGGAGATTCACCCCTCCACTTT.